What follows are 31 T cell receptor beta chains derived from one specimen sequenced in a study of glioma-infiltrating T cells after dendritic cell vaccination. This table comes from immunoSEQ multiplex PCR, and its TCRdb copy is limited to in-frame clones, with some not included. Here the sample spans 2,500 to 3,000 clones, roughly 85% being singletons. Time point reported: after dendritic cell vaccination, including at tumor progression/relapse. Dendritic cells derived from monocytes and pulsed with autologous tumor lysate formed the vaccine. Sequenced here: tumor tissue, sampled after dendritic cell vaccination. Receptor source: a human donor with glioblastoma.

In its sample, this clone was seen once. The chain couples TRBV7-6 to TRBJ1-1; D is possibly TRBD1 (5 bases). The germline CDR1 and CDR2 sequences are SGHVS and FNYEAQ. The length of the CDR3 is 13 residues. V shed 5 bases and J shed 4 bases, with 11 bases lying between them. The CDR3 sequence is CASSRAQGTEAFF. The CDR3 DNA is TGTGCCAGCAGCCGTGCGCAGGGCACTGAAGCTTTCTTT.

J is TRBJ1-1 and V is TRBV30, with a tentative D call TRBD1 (5 bases). Germline CDR1 and CDR2: GTSNPN and SVGIG (reference sequence). Trimming stripped 3 bases from V and 3 bases from J, with 14 bases between. This CDR3 has 14 amino acids. In DNA, the CDR3 is TGTGCCTGGAGACTTCATTTAGGGGACACTGAAGCTTTCTTT. Translation gives CAWRLHLGDTEAFF.

This sequence joins TRBV4-2 and TRBJ2-6; perhaps TRBD1 as D (5 bases). Looked up from germline, CDR1 is LGHNA and CDR2 is YNFKEQ. Trimming left V 0 bases short and J 0 bases short, with 6 bases between. The CDR3 contains 16 residues. CDR3 in amino acids: CASSQDQGSGANVLTF. The CDR3 DNA is TGTGCCAGCAGCCAAGATCAGGGCTCTGGGGCCAACGTCCTGACTTTC.

This chain connects TRBV14 to TRBJ1-1; no definite D call. V was cut by 1 base and J by 11 bases, with 17 bases left in between. In germline, CDR1 is SGHDN, CDR2 FVKESK. The CDR3 is made up of 14 amino acids. The CDR3 DNA is TGTGCCAGCAGCCAAGTGGGAGGCGGGTACGCCGCTTTCTTT. It yields the protein CASSQVGGGYAAFF.

CDR3: CASSPDSAGNYGYTF. The CDR3 nucleotides are TGTGCCAGCTCACCAGACAGCGCCGGCAACTATGGCTACACCTTC. The chain couples TRBV18 to TRBJ1-2, with D tentatively TRBD1 (5 bases). V gave up 2 bases and J gave up 2 bases, with 12 bases separating them. CDR3 size: 15 residues. Germline values: CDR1 KGHSH, CDR2 LQKENI.

The chain recombines TRBV5-4 with TRBJ1-4, with D tentatively TRBD1 (5 bases). This CDR3 has 13 amino acids. Germline V gives CDR1 SGHNT, CDR2 YYREEE (reference sequence). Trimming left V 3 bases short and J 4 bases short, with 7 bases between. The CDR3 spells CASSWGHNEKLFF. DNA for the CDR3: TGTGCCAGCAGCTGGGGCCATAATGAAAAACTGTTTTTT.

The V gene is TRBV6-6, the J gene TRBJ1-1, with D perhaps TRBD1 (6 bases). The CDR3 loop spans 13 amino acids. With 2 bases removed from V and 6 bases from J, the gap between germline ends came to 10 bases. The germline V gene has CDR1 MNHNY and CDR2 SVGAGI (reference sequence). In DNA form, the CDR3 reads TGTGCCAGCAGTTACCTTGGACAGTCTGAAGCTTTCTTT. Translating gives CASSYLGQSEAFF.

The genes are TRBV5-5 and TRBJ1-5, with 8 bases that match TRBD1. With 0 bases clipped from V and 4 bases from J, the junction kept 6 bases outside the gene matches. The CDR3 totals 16 residues. Germline V gives CDR1 SGHKS, CDR2 YYEKEE (reference sequence). CDR3 bases: TGTGCCAGCAGCTTGGTAGGACAGGGATCGAATCAGCCCCAGCATTTT. This translates into CASSLVGQGSNQPQHF.

The rearrangement joins TRBV7-2 to TRBJ2-5; no clear D. V was pared by 2 bases and J by 4 bases, with 14 bases between. The CDR3 loop spans 15 amino acids. Germline assignment: CDR1 SGHTA and CDR2 FQGNSA. This CDR3 reads CASSLTVRVGETQYF. The CDR3 nucleotides are TGTGCCAGCAGCTTAACCGTTCGGGTGGGAGAGACCCAGTACTTC. The full variable domain, its missing parts supplied by reference TRBV7-2 and TRBJ2-5, is GAGVSQSPSNKVTEKGKDVELRCDPISGHTALYWYRQSLGQGLEFLIYFQGNSAPDKSGLPSDRFSAERTGGSVSTLTIQRTQQEDSAVYLCASSLTVRVGETQYFGPGTRLLVL.

This chain joins TRBV6-5 and TRBJ1-2, with 7 bases lining up with TRBD1. Per the germline V gene, CDR1 is MNHEY and CDR2 is SVGAGI. This CDR3 has 16 residues. J gave up 2 bases and V 1 base, and 7 bases lay outside the gene matches. For the CDR3, the DNA is TGTGCCAGCAGTTACTGGGGACAGAGCCTCAACTATGGCTACACCTTC. It yields the protein CASSYWGQSLNYGYTF.

In this sample, this clone turned up once. At one of its ends the junction is not consistent with the germline gene, which may arise from a read error. The identical CDR3 is also encoded by other nucleotide sequences in the sample. V is TRBV27 and J is TRBJ1-6, with 7 bases matching TRBD1. The germline gives CDR1 MNHEY, CDR2 SMNVEV (reference sequence). The CDR3 runs to 19 residues. CDR3 in DNA: TGTGCCAGCAGGCGTTGGGACAGTATAGGAATGAGGCATAATTCCCCCCTCCACTTT. This translates into CASRRWDSIGMRHNSPLHF.

In its sample, this clone was seen a few times. The V and J genes are TRBV11-2 and TRBJ1-3, with D hard to call. CDR1 and CDR2 (germline): SGHAT, FQNNGV. Trimming shortened V by 6 bases and J by 4 bases, and 10 bases separated the two germline ends. The CDR3 contains 13 residues. The CDR3 is CASSPSRGNTIYF. The DNA for the CDR3 is TGTGCCAGCAGTCCTAGTCGGGGAAACACCATATATTTT. Supplemented by reference TRBV11-2 and TRBJ1-3, the full variable domain reads EAGVAQSPRYKIIEKRQSVAFWCNPISGHATLYWYQQILGQGPKLLIQFQNNGVVDDSQLPKDRFSAERLKGVDSTLKIQPAKLEDSAVYLCASSPSRGNTIYFGEGSWLTVV.

The CDR3 is CASSVETSGYEQYF. Here the CDR3 DNA reads TGTGCCAGCAGCGTAGAGACTAGCGGCTACGAGCAGTACTTC. The J gene is TRBJ2-7, the V gene TRBV9, with TRBD2 identical over 9 bases. The germline V gene encodes CDR1 SGDLS and CDR2 YYNGEE. V gave up 0 bases and J gave up 3 bases; unmatched junction bases: 1. CDR3 length equals 14 residues. The full variable domain, its missing parts supplied by reference TRBV9 and TRBJ2-7, is DSGVTQTPKHLITATGQRVTLRCSPRSGDLSVYWYQQSLDQGLQFLIQYYNGEERAKGNILERFSAQQFPDLHSELNLSSLELGDSALYFCASSVETSGYEQYFGPGTRLTVT.

The genes are TRBV6-5 and TRBJ2-7; a weak D match, TRBD1 (7 bases). Germline V gene data show CDR1 as MNHEY and CDR2 as SVGAGI. This CDR3 has 15 residues. The germline V and J ends were trimmed by 1 base and 2 bases, with 12 bases remaining between them. The CDR3 region has the DNA TGTGCCAGCAGTTACTTGCAGGGGGGTGCCTACGAGCAGTACTTC. This gives the protein CASSYLQGGAYEQYF.

The chain employs TRBV5-8 and TRBJ1-1, with TRBD1 identical over 9 bases. V trimming: 0 bases; J trimming: 14 bases; junction bases outside the gene matches: 14. This CDR3 is built from 15 residues. Germline CDR1 SGHTS, CDR2 YDEGEE. The CDR3 bases are TGTGCCAGCAGCTTGGGACAGGGGGAGATGACTTCGGGGTTCTTT. Its translation: CASSLGQGEMTSGFF.

The chain combines TRBV11-2 with TRBJ2-5; D call uncertain. The CDR3 sequence is 14 residues long. Trimming removed 2 bases from V and 4 bases from J, with 11 bases in between. Germline assignment: CDR1 SGHAT and CDR2 FQNNGV. CDR3 residues: CASSLLLGPETQYF. CDR3 sequence (DNA): TGTGCCAGCAGCTTACTCCTTGGGCCAGAGACCCAGTACTTC.

The V call is TRBV5-1, the J call TRBJ2-2, with TRBD1 identical over 8 bases. J gave up 5 bases and V 9 bases, and 6 bases lay outside the gene matches. Germline V lookup: CDR1 SGHRS, CDR2 YFSETQ. This CDR3 region has 13 residues. CDR3 DNA sequence: TGCGCCACCGGGACAGGAGAAACCGGGGAGCTGTTTTTT. Translation: CATGTGETGELFF. The full variable domain, in which reference TRBV5-1 and TRBJ2-2 provide the parts outside the CDR3, is KAGVTQTPRYLIKTRGQQVTLSCSPISGHRSVSWYQQTPGQGLQFLFEYFSETQRNKGNFPGRFSGRQFSNSRSEMNVSTLELGDSALYLCATGTGETGELFFGEGSRLTVL.

The chain is built from TRBV5-1 and TRBJ2-1; the match to TRBD2 covers 10 bases. The CDR3 has 16 residues. Unmatched junction bases numbered 9, after V lost 6 bases and J lost 3 bases. CDR1 is SGHRS, CDR2 YFSETQ, per germline. CDR3 loop: CASMEAASGGYNEQFF. The CDR3 bases are TGCGCCAGCATGGAGGCGGCTAGCGGGGGCTACAATGAGCAGTTCTTC.

The rearrangement uses TRBV5-6 and TRBJ2-2; 7 bases agree with TRBD1. The J segment lost 2 bases and the V segment lost 3 bases, leaving 4 bases of the junction unmatched. The length of the CDR3 is 15 residues. Germline lookup yields CDR1 SGHDT and CDR2 YYEEEE. The CDR3 DNA follows: TGTGCCAGCAGCTCTACAGGGGTTAACACCGGGGAGCTGTTTTTT. Its translation: CASSSTGVNTGELFF.

This rearrangement joins TRBV11-2 to TRBJ1-1; TRBD1 is a possible D gene (5 bases). Per the germline V gene, CDR1 is SGHAT and CDR2 is FQNNGV. The CDR3 is made up of 14 amino acids. The ends were cut back, 1 base at V and 8 bases at J, with 14 bases in the middle. The CDR3 DNA reads TGTGCCAGCAGCTTAGGGGGTTATGACAGAGAAGCTTTCTTT. Translation: CASSLGGYDREAFF.

The V gene is TRBV6-5, the J gene TRBJ1-1; a possible D gene is TRBD1 (6 bases). Germline CDR1 MNHEY, CDR2 SVGAGI. This CDR3 contains 15 residues. V shed 11 bases and J shed 5 bases, with 24 bases lying between them. The CDR3 loop is CAVPAQRVGATEAFF. The CDR3 DNA sequence: TGTGCCGTTCCCGCCCAAAGGGTGGGGGCAACTGAAGCTTTCTTT.

The chain employs TRBV4-2 and TRBJ2-7; D might be TRBD1 (6 bases). The CDR3 spans 15 residues. CDR1 is LGHNA and CDR2 is YNFKEQ in the germline V gene. V was shortened by 4 bases and J by 7 bases, with 20 bases between the two germline ends. CDR3 in amino acids: CASSPTDRPVGEQYF. In DNA, the CDR3 is TGTGCCAGCAGCCCCACCGACAGGCCGGTGGGTGAGCAGTACTTC.

This chain connects TRBV6-6 to TRBJ1-2; 10 bases align to TRBD1. With 6 bases clipped from V and 6 bases from J, the junction kept 7 bases outside the gene matches. CDR1 MNHNY and CDR2 SVGAGI come from the germline V gene (reference sequence). The CDR3 has 14 residues. This CDR3 is CASRAGGQGNGYTF. CDR3 DNA sequence: TGTGCCAGCAGGGCCGGGGGACAGGGGAATGGCTACACCTTC.

Concerning this clone itself: Relative to the germline gene, one junction end is altered; a read error may explain this. Different DNA sequences within this sample yield the same CDR3. The chain has TRBV30 and TRBJ1-6, with 8 bases matching TRBD1. Germline V lookup: CDR1 GTSNPN, CDR2 SVGIG (reference sequence). The CDR3 runs 14 residues. The CDR3 bases are TGTGCCTGGAGTGGATTACAGGGGGATTCCCCCCTCCACTTT. This translates into CAWSGLQGDSPLHF.

The chain is built from TRBV11-2 and TRBJ1-1; the D gene is possibly TRBD1 (5 bases). CDR3 length: 16 amino acids. Germline CDR1 SGHAT, CDR2 FQNNGV. V was trimmed by 2 bases and J by 3 bases, leaving 16 bases between them. The chain's CDR3 is CASSLRVKGYDTEAFF. DNA for the CDR3: TGTGCCAGCAGCTTAAGGGTTAAGGGGTATGACACTGAAGCTTTCTTT.

This sequence joins TRBV6-5 and TRBJ2-1; D unclear. Trimming removed 0 bases from V and 9 bases from J, with 12 bases in between. Germline V gene data show CDR1 as MNHEY and CDR2 as SVGAGI. This CDR3 comprises 14 residues. The CDR3, as DNA: TGTGCCAGCAGTTACTCGAAAAGTGTTAGTGAGCAGTTCTTC. Its protein product is CASSYSKSVSEQFF.

A few counts support this clone. This rearrangement joins TRBV29-1 to TRBJ1-1, with D possibly TRBD1 on 5 matching bases. CDR3 length: 13 amino acids. Trimming removed 4 bases from V and 1 base from J, with 10 bases in between. CDR1 and CDR2 (germline): SQVTM, ANQGSEA. CDR3 sequence: CSVGLGGNTEAFF. The CDR3 DNA sequence: TGCAGCGTTGGCCTGGGGGGGAACACTGAAGCTTTCTTT.

This clone was observed a single time. This chain connects TRBV5-1 to TRBJ1-1; no definite D call. Germline V CDR1 and CDR2: SGHRS, YFSETQ. V dropped 3 bases and J dropped 5 bases, with 17 bases sitting between them. CDR3 length equals 15 residues. The CDR3 bases are TGCGCCAGCAGCTCCACCCCCGGGTCGAGTACTGAAGCTTTCTTT. Protein: CASSSTPGSSTEAFF.

V gene TRBV2 combines with J gene TRBJ1-1, with TRBD1 as a possible D gene (6 bases). The CDR3 is 14 amino acids. The V gene lost 2 bases and the J gene lost 6 bases, with 13 bases spanning the gap. CDR1 SNHLY and CDR2 FYNNEI come from the germline V gene. Here the CDR3 DNA reads TGTGCCAGCAGTGAACGGCAGGGGTATGCTGAAGCTTTCTTT. Protein sequence: CASSERQGYAEAFF.

The rearrangement links TRBV5-6 to TRBJ2-1, with D unclear. This CDR3 is 14 amino acids long. V was cut by 0 bases and J by 5 bases, with 9 bases left in between. Germline V gene sequence: CDR1 SGHDT, CDR2 YYEEEE. CDR3 nucleotides: TGTGCCAGCAGCTTGGGGGCGCACGACAATGAGCAGTTCTTC. Translating gives CASSLGAHDNEQFF. Supplemented by reference TRBV5-6 and TRBJ2-1, the full variable domain reads DAGVTQSPTHLIKTRGQQVTLRCSPKSGHDTVSWYQQALGQGPQFIFQYYEEEERQRGNFPDRFSGHQFPNYSSELNVNALLLGDSALYLCASSLGAHDNEQFFGPGTRLTVL.

The rearrangement links TRBV5-1 to TRBJ2-5; 7 nucleotides align to TRBD2. Unmatched junction bases numbered 1, after V lost 0 bases and J lost 5 bases. The CDR3 covers 13 residues. Germline V gives CDR1 SGHRS, CDR2 YFSETQ. DNA for the CDR3: TGCGCCAGCAGCTTGGCCGGGGGGGAGACCCAGTACTTC. It translates to CASSLAGGETQYF.